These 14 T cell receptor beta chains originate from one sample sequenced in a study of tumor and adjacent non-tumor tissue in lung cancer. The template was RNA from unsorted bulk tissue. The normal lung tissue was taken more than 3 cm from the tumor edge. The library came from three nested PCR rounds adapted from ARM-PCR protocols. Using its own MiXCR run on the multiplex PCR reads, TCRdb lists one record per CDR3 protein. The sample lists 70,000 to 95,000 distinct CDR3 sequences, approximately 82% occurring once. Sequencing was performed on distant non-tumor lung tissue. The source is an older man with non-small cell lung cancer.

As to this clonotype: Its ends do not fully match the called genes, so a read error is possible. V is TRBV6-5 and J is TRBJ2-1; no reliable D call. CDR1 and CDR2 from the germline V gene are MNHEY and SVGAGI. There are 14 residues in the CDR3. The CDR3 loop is CASGRPCSYYEQFF. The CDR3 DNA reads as TGTGCCAGCGGGCGGCCCTGCTCCTACTATGAACAGTTCTTC.

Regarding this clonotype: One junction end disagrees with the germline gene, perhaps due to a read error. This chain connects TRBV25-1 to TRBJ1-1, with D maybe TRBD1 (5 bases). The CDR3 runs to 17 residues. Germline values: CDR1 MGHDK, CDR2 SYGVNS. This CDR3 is CASSVGPGLGWNSEAFF. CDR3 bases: TGTGCCAGCAGTGTTGGGCCGGGGCTAGGCTGGAACTCTGAAGCTTTCTTT. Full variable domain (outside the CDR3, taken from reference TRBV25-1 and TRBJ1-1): EADIYQTPRYLVIGTGKKITLECSQTMGHDKMYWYQQDPGMELHLIHYSYGVNSTEKGDLSSESTVSRIRTEHFPLTLESARPSHTSQYLCASSVGPGLGWNSEAFFGQGTRLTVV.

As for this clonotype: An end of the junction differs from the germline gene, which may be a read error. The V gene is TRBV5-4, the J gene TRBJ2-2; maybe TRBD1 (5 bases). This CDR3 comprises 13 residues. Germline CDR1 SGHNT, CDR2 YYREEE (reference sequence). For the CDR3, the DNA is TGTACCAGCAGCGACAGAAGCACCGGAGAGCTGTTTTTT. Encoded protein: CTSSDRSTGELFF.

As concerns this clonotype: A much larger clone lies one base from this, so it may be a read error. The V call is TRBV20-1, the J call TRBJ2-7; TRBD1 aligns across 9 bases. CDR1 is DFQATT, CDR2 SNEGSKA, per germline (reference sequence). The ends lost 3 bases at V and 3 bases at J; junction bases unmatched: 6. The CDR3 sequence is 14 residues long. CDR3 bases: TGCAGTGCTAGTAATGGGACAGGGTACTACGAGCAGTACTTC. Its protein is CSASNGTGYYEQYF.

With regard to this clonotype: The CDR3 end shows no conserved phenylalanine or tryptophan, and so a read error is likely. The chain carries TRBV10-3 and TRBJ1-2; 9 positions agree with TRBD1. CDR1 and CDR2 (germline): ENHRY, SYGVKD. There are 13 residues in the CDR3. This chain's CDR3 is CDITGGERNGYTL. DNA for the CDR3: TGTGACATCACAGGGGGCGAAAGGAATGGCTACACCCTC.

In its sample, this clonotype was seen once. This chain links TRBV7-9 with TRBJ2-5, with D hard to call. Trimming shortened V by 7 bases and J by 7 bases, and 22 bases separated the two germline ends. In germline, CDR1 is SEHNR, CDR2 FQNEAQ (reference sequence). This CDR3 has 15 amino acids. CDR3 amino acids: CASNSPGSTIGTQYF. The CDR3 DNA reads TGTGCCAGCAACTCCCCGGGCAGTACGATAGGGACCCAGTACTTC.

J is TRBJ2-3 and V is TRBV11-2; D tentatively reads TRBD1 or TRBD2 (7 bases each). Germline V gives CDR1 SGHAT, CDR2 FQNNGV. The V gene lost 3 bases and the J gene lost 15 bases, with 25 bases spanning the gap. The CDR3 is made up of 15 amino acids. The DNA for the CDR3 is TGTGCCAGCAGCTTGCAGGGGGGGATCACAGATACACATTATTTT. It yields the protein CASSLQGGITDTHYF.

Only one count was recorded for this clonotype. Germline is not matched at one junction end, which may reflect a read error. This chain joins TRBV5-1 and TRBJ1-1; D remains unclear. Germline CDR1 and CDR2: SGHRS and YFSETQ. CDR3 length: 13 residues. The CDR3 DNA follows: TGCGCCAGCAGCCCCACCTTGAACTCTGAAGCTTTCTTT. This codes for CASSPTLNSEAFF. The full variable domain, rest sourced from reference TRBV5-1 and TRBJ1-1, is KAGVTQTPRYLIKTRGQQVTLSCSPISGHRSVSWYQQTPGQGLQFLFEYFSETQRNKGNFPGRFSGRQFSNSRSEMNVSTLELGDSALYLCASSPTLNSEAFFGQGTRLTVV.

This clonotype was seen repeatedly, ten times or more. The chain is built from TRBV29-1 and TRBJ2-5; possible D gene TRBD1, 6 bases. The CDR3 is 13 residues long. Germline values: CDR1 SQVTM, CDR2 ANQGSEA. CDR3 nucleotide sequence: TGCAGAGTGGCCGACAGGTTAAAAGAGACCCAGTACTTC. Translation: CRVADRLKETQYF. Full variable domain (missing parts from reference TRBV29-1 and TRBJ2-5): SAVISQKPSRDICQRGTSLTIQCQVDSQVTMMFWYRQQPGQSLTLIATANQGSEATYESGFVIDKFPISRPNLTFSTLTVSNMSPEDSSIYLCRVADRLKETQYFGPGTRLLVL.

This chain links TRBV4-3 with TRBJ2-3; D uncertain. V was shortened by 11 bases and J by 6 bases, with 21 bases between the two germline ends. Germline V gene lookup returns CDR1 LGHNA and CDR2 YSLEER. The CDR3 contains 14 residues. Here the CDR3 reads CACNQVSSGDTQYF. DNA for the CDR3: TGCGCCTGCAACCAAGTTAGTTCCGGGGATACGCAGTATTTT.

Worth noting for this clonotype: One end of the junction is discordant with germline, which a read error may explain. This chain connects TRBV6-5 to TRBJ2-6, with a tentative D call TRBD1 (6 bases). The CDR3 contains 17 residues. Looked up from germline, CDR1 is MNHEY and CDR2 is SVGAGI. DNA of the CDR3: TGTGCCAGCAGTTCAGGGACAAGGGGCTCTGGGGCCAACGCCCTGACTTTC. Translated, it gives CASSSGTRGSGANALTF.

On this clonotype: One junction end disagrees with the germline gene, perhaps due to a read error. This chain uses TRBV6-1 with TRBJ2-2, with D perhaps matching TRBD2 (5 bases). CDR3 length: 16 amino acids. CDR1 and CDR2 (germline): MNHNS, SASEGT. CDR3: CASSEVPYDNTGEPFF. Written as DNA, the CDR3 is TGTGCCAGCAGTGAAGTACCTTATGATAACACCGGGGAGCCGTTTTTT.

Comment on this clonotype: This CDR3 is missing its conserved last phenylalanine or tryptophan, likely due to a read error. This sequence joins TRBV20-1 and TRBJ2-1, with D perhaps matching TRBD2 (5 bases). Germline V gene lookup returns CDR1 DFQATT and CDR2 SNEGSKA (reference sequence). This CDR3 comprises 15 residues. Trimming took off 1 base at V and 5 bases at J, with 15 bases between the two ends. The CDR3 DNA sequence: TGCAGTGCTAGAGGGGGTAGCGTATCCAACAATGAGCAGTTCATC. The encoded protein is CSARGGSVSNNEQFI.

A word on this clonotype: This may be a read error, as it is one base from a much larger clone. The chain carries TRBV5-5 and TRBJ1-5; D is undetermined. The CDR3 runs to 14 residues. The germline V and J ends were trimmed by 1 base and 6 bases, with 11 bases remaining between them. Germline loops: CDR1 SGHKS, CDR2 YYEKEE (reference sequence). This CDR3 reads CASSLRVGCQPQHF. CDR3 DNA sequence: TGTGCCAGCAGCTTGCGGGTAGGATGTCAGCCCCAGCATTTT.